This TCR beta chain was found in a study of post-analysis software for immune sequencing data. Study in general: Included among the disease courses, which were recorded for the cohort, were relapsing-remitting, secondary progressive and progressive-relapsing multiple sclerosis. Notes on the study in general: Under F measure analysis, samples from one preparation batch co-clustered strongly. The study found TRBV5-6, TRBV5-1 and TRBV20-1 among about five TRBV segments more frequent in patients than controls. There was significantly lower normalized Chao1 diversity in multiple sclerosis patients than in controls.

There are 14 residues in the CDR3. V lost 7 bases and J 3 bases, leaving 13 bases between the germline ends. The V gene's germline CDR1 is MNHEY and CDR2 SVGAGI. A remark on this clonotype: Its antigen is currently unknown.

The TCR beta cDNA libraries carried unique molecular identifiers. TCRdb independently ran MiXCR on the PCR reads; one entry per CDR3 protein. In the table there are 430,000 or so distinct CDR3 sequences, 35% to 45% of which are singletons. The chain combines TRBV6-5 with TRBJ2-1; D is unclear. The receptor's source is a girl aged 2-15 years with multiple sclerosis. Sequenced input: blood. The CDR3 sequence is CASTPLGGYNEQFF. CDR3 in DNA: TGTGCCAGCACCCCCTTGGGCGGCTACAATGAGCAGTTCTTC.